These T cell receptor beta chains were read from a single sample in a study of shared clonotypes between healthy human individuals. Assay used: immunoSEQ multiplex PCR; TCRdb lists only in-frame clones, some missing. The profile shows over 850,000 clones, around 78% of them singletons. The specimen was memory CD4+ T cells from PBMCs. The source of these receptors is a man in his late teens or twenties in good health. Some clones in this sample may be carry-over from other donors' samples. Each CDR3 is given with its conserved first and last residue. Each record gives: D gene, J gene, clone size, V gene, CDR3 DNA, CDR3 protein. The D gene is left open where the match is weak. Expanded clones are given a class, and other clones once, few, many or no size at all.

NA | TRBJ1-2 | few | TRBV28 | TGTGCCAGTACAGACCCCTATGGCTACACCTTC | CASTDPYGYTF
NA | TRBJ1-2 | few | TRBV7-2 | TGTGCCAGCAGCTTGAAGGTCGGAGGCTATGGCTACACCTTC | CASSLKVGGYGYTF
NA | TRBJ2-5 | few | TRBV15 | TGTGCCACCAGCAGAGAGGGGGGGCCATGGGAGACCCAGTACTTC | CATSREGGPWETQYF
NA | TRBJ1-1 | NA | TRBV7-8 | TGTGCCAGCAGCTTAGCGAGGGGTCCGGGTGAAGCTTTCTTT | CASSLARGPGEAFF
TRBD2 | TRBJ2-1 | NA | TRBV6-5 | TGTGCCAGCAGAACCCTAGCGGGAGCGGTCTATGAGCAGTTCTTC | CASRTLAGAVYEQFF
NA | TRBJ2-7 | NA | TRBV6-1 | TGTGCCAGCAGTCCAAGGACAGCCCTTCCCTACGAGCAGTACTTC | CASSPRTALPYEQYF
NA | TRBJ1-2 | NA | TRBV5-5 | TGTGCCAGCAGCTTGGCCTACCGAGACTATGGCTACACCTTC | CASSLAYRDYGYTF
NA | TRBJ1-1 | few | TRBV28 | TGTGCCAGCAGTTTAAGAGGGGATGACACTGAAGCTTTCTTT | CASSLRGDDTEAFF
TRBD1 | TRBJ2-5 | NA | TRBV9 | TGTGCCAGCAGCTCCTCCGGGCACAGGGGGGAGACCCAGTACTTC | CASSSSGHRGETQYF
NA | TRBJ2-7 | few | TRBV2 | TGTGCCAGCACGTTCACCCCCACGGCTGGAGGGCAGTACTTC | CASTFTPTAGGQYF
TRBD2 | TRBJ2-5 | once | TRBV30 | TGTGCCTGGAGTGTACCTCGGGAGGGGATAGAGACCCAGTACTTC | CAWSVPREGIETQYF
NA | TRBJ2-4 | NA | TRBV4-1 | TGCGCCAGCAGCCAGAGTCAGGCCTCCTGGGGGTTTTTGGACATTCAGTACTTC | CASSQSQASWGFLDIQYF
NA | TRBJ2-7 | NA | TRBV5-6 | TGTGCCAGCAGCTTATTGGCGGGTAGCCCCGGCGAGCAGTACTTC | CASSLLAGSPGEQYF
NA | TRBJ2-1 | NA | TRBV21-1 | TGTGCCAGCAGCAACTTAGCGGGAGTACAGTTCTTC | CASSNLAGVQFF
TRBD2 | TRBJ2-1 | NA | TRBV5-4 | TGTGCCAGCAGCCCTATAGCGGGAGGGCCCGGCAATGAGCAGTTCTTC | CASSPIAGGPGNEQFF
NA | TRBJ2-1 | NA | TRBV6-1 | TGTGCCAGCAGTGATTTTAGGTTGTTCTTC | CASSDFRLFF
NA | TRBJ1-2 | few | TRBV30 | TGTGCCTGGAGTGTCAAGGGTGTAGGCTATGGCTACACCTTC | CAWSVKGVGYGYTF
TRBD1 | TRBJ1-2 | NA | TRBV29-1 | TGCAGCGTCGGGAGGACAGGGAGGGACTATGGCTACACCTTC | CSVGRTGRDYGYTF
NA | TRBJ2-5 | NA | TRBV5-4 | TGTGCCAGCAGTAAAGGGGGGACCCAGTACTTC | CASSKGGTQYF
NA | TRBJ2-3 | NA | TRBV5-1 | TGCGCCAGCAGCTACGGTGGCACAGATACGCAGTATTTT | CASSYGGTDTQYF
NA | TRBJ2-5 | NA | TRBV18 | TGTGCCAGCTCACCTCGGGAGACCCAGTACTTC | CASSPRETQYF
NA | TRBJ1-6 | NA | TRBV28 | TGTGCCAGCAGTTCAGGGAATTCACCCCTCCACTTT | CASSSGNSPLHF
NA | TRBJ2-6 | NA | TRBV5-5 | TGTGCCAGCACCCTCGGGACGAGTGGGGCCAACGTCCTGACTTTC | CASTLGTSGANVLTF
TRBD1 | TRBJ1-4 | NA | TRBV6-1 | TGTGCCAGCAGGGGGGGGAGGGGGCGGAATGAAAAACTGTTTTTT | CASRGGRGRNEKLFF
NA | TRBJ2-5 | NA | TRBV5-1 | TGCGCCAGCAGCCCCGGAAGGGGGGGCATCCAAGAGACCCAGTACTTC | CASSPGRGGIQETQYF
TRBD1 | TRBJ1-2 | NA | TRBV28 | TGTGCCAGCAGTGGGGGAGGGGGCATTTATGGCTACACCTTC | CASSGGGGIYGYTF
TRBD2 | TRBJ2-1 | NA | TRBV30 | TGTGCCTGGAGTGGGAGCGGGCGGGAGTTCACCTATGAGCAGTTCTTC | CAWSGSGREFTYEQFF
NA | TRBJ2-7 | once | TRBV28 | TGTGCCAGCCGTGGGAGTGGGGTCTACGAGCAGTACTTC | CASRGSGVYEQYF
NA | TRBJ1-1 | NA | TRBV11-2 | TGTGCCAGCAGCCTTACGGGGCCCCCCTCGGAAACTGAAGCTTTCTTT | CASSLTGPPSETEAFF
NA | TRBJ2-3 | once | TRBV9 | TGTGCCAGCAGCCCCCGACAGTCCACAGATACGCAGTATTTT | CASSPRQSTDTQYF
TRBD1 | TRBJ1-2 | NA | TRBV2 | TGTGCCAGCAGTGCCGTTAGACAGGGCTATGGCTACACCTTC | CASSAVRQGYGYTF
NA | TRBJ1-2 | NA | TRBV18 | TGTGCCAGCTCACCGATGATCGACAGGAGTAACTATGGCTACACCTTC | CASSPMIDRSNYGYTF
TRBD1 | TRBJ1-2 | NA | TRBV6-6 | TGTGCCAGCAGATCGGACAGGAACATCTATGGCTACACCTTC | CASRSDRNIYGYTF
NA | TRBJ2-7 | NA | TRBV6-1 | TGTGCCAGCAGTGAAGGGCCCATGACCTACGAGCAGTACTTC | CASSEGPMTYEQYF
TRBD1 | TRBJ1-1 | NA | TRBV14 | TGTGCCAGCAGCCGATCTCTGGGACAGGGAAAACCTGAAGCTTTCTTT | CASSRSLGQGKPEAFF
TRBD1 | TRBJ1-1 | NA | TRBV5-1 | TGCGCCAGCAGCTTGGGACGTCCCGGGACAGGGGTCTACACTGAAGCTTTCTTT | CASSLGRPGTGVYTEAFF
TRBD2 | TRBJ2-1 | NA | TRBV7-3 | TGTGCCAGCAGCTTGGGACTAGCGGGAGATGAGCAGTTCTTC | CASSLGLAGDEQFF
TRBD2 | TRBJ2-7 | NA | TRBV6-1 | TGTGCCAGCAGTGGACGGACTAGCGGGAGTTCCTTGCCCCACGAGCAGTACTTC | CASSGRTSGSSLPHEQYF
TRBD1 | TRBJ1-5 | NA | TRBV2 | TGTGCCAGCGGCGCTACAGGGGATCAGCCCCAGCATTTT | CASGATGDQPQHF
NA | TRBJ2-7 | NA | TRBV27 | TGTGCCAGCAGTTTATTACAGCGCTACGAGCAGTACTTC | CASSLLQRYEQYF
TRBD2 | TRBJ2-1 | NA | TRBV5-6 | TGTGCCAGCAGCTTCGAGGGACTAGCGGGAGAAGTGCAGTTCTTC | CASSFEGLAGEVQFF
TRBD2 | TRBJ2-3 | few | TRBV28 | TGTGCCAGCAGTCCTCCGGGACTAGGCACAGATACGCAGTATTTT | CASSPPGLGTDTQYF
NA | TRBJ2-5 | NA | TRBV28 | TGTGCCAGCAGTTGGTCTGGGGGGGAGACCCAGTACTTC | CASSWSGGETQYF
TRBD1 | TRBJ2-2 | NA | TRBV5-6 | TGTGCCAGCAGCATTGGACAGGGCTTTGTTATTGCCGGGGAGCTGTTTTTT | CASSIGQGFVIAGELFF
TRBD2 | TRBJ2-1 | NA | TRBV9 | TGTGCCAGCAGCACGCCGCTAGCGGGAGTGTACAATGAGCAGTTCTTC | CASSTPLAGVYNEQFF
NA | TRBJ2-7 | NA | TRBV7-8 | TGTGCCAGCAGCTTAGGAATTTTGGCCTCTGAGCAGTACTTC | CASSLGILASEQYF
NA | TRBJ2-3 | few | TRBV11-1 | TGTGCCAGCAGCTTAGCCGGAATACCTGATACGCAGTATTTT | CASSLAGIPDTQYF
TRBD1 | TRBJ1-1 | once | TRBV29-1 | TGCAGCGTTGTGGGACAGCTATCGAGGACTGAAGCTTTCTTT | CSVVGQLSRTEAFF
NA | TRBJ1-2 | NA | TRBV29-1 | TGCAGCGTTGAAGGGGCCCAGAGGCAGGGAAACTATGGCTACACCTTC | CSVEGAQRQGNYGYTF
NA | TRBJ1-1 | NA | TRBV7-3 | TGTGCCAGCAGCTTTGGGGGAGTCACTGAAGCTTTCTTT | CASSFGGVTEAFF
NA | TRBJ2-7 | NA | TRBV11-2 | TGTGCCAGCAGCTTCACAGGGACTAACGAGCAGTACTTC | CASSFTGTNEQYF
NA | TRBJ2-1 | few | TRBV2 | TGTGCCAGCAGTGACTCAGGCCGGCGGAAGTTCTTC | CASSDSGRRKFF
NA | TRBJ1-4 | NA | TRBV19 | TGTGCCAGTAGTAGTACATTCAGGGCGACTAATGAAAAACTGTTTTTT | CASSSTFRATNEKLFF
NA | TRBJ1-1 | few | TRBV5-6 | TGTGCCAGCCAGCTTGGCCGGGATGTGGGAACTGAAGCTTTCTTT | CASQLGRDVGTEAFF
NA | TRBJ1-1 | once | TRBV5-1 | TGCGCCAGCAGCCCGGGAGGGATGAGCACTGAAGCTTTCTTT | CASSPGGMSTEAFF
TRBD1 | TRBJ1-1 | NA | TRBV11-3 | TGTGCCAGCAAGGGACAGGGGGCGTCAGAAGCTTTCTTT | CASKGQGASEAFF
TRBD2 | TRBJ2-3 | NA | TRBV28 | TGTGCCAGCAGCCTCAGCGGGAGGGCCTTCGATACGCAGTATTTT | CASSLSGRAFDTQYF